This T cell receptor beta chain is from a study of blood T cell repertoires in COVID-19. Study-level information: Both acute and convalescent COVID-19 samples were obtained from the United States, Italy and Spain. From T cells, B-cell-depleted T cells, or PBMCs came the material, which was cDNA or gDNA.

With V trimmed by 4 bases and J by 5 bases, 12 bases remained unmatched. Germline V gene lookup returns CDR1 SGHTA and CDR2 FQGNSA. This CDR3 has 16 amino acids. Sequenced by immunoSEQ multiplex PCR; TCRdb stores in-frame clones only, minus some. The data show hundreds of thousands of clones, approximately 86% seen once. The specimen was peripheral blood. The receptor comes from a woman aged 70-85 years with COVID-19, enrolled during active disease. The rearrangement uses TRBV7-2 and TRBJ2-7, with 9 bases aligning to TRBD1. CDR3 residues: CASSSRQGGGRNEQYF. The CDR3 DNA reads TGTGCCAGCAGCTCCCGACAGGGGGGGGGCCGCAACGAGCAGTACTTC.